This T cell receptor (beta chain) was identified in a study of blood T cell repertoires in COVID-19. In the study's own analysis: For nucleated cells, counts were estimated from reference gene primer amplification. TCRdb's copy holds only in-frame clones and misses some; the assay was immunoSEQ multiplex PCR. The DNA was the basis for D and trimming; V, J and clone size are from that table. The sample carries 150,000 or so clones, about 80% recorded once. There are 16 residues in the CDR3. Germline loops: CDR1 SGHKS, CDR2 YYEKEE (reference sequence). Trimming took off 0 bases at V and 0 bases at J, with 12 bases between the two ends.

The sample taken for sequencing was PBMCs or T cells enriched from blood (not recorded which). This clonotype originated in an older woman who had recovered from COVID-19. V gene TRBV5-5 combines with J gene TRBJ2-5; D possibly corresponds to TRBD1 (6 bases). CDR3 in amino acids: CASSLVGQGYQETQYF. CDR3 in DNA: TGTGCCAGCAGCTTGGTGGGGCAGGGGTACCAAGAGACCCAGTACTTC. Together with reference TRBV5-5 and TRBJ2-5, the CDR3 gives the full variable domain: DAGVTQSPTHLIKTRGQQVTLRCSPISGHKSVSWYQQVLGQGPQFIFQYYEKEERGRGNFPDRFSARQFPNYSSELNVNALLLGDSALYLCASSLVGQGYQETQYFGPGTRLLVL.